What follows describes a single TCR beta chain. There is no known antigen for this receptor. These data are taken from a study of cytomegalovirus exposure and HLA in healthy donors (dated by TCRdb to about 2017). About the full investigation: An earlier analysis of approximately 640 of the donors reported about 250 Gb of sequence data and 117 million unique TCR beta sequences from 150 million to 200 million T cells. Approximately 300 gigabases of sequencing data and 80 million or so unique TCR sequences were included in an early release covering about 700 HLA-typed donors. Of the 350 to 450 genotyped donors, roughly 80% fell in the genetic ancestry cluster associated with self-reported Caucasian donors. The aim of the study was to test whether cataloging public T cell receptors could identify signatures of past pathogen exposure. The study profiled the T cell repertoires of around 700 subjects by immunosequencing and related them to cytomegalovirus serostatus. Along with the roughly 670-subject first cohort, a separate validation cohort of around 110 different subjects was used. The study combined high-throughput TCR immunosequencing, statistical association of individual TCRs with disease status, and machine learning to predict cytomegalovirus infection status. In a later analysis, previously published TCR beta repertoires from 670 or so donors were re-analyzed and high-resolution HLA genotyping was added so that TCR occurrence patterns could be studied. Rather than using new phenotypic data, the later analysis identified candidate immune exposures from TCR beta sequences and from how often those sequences occurred across donors. An earlier analysis of 587 of the donors applied high-throughput TCR beta sequencing to assess whether each TCR beta V gene segment acted as functional or pseudogenic. Alongside the repertoire data, information on donor age, sex, ethnicity and CMV serostatus was compiled. In a later genetic analysis, genome-wide SNP genotypes for about three fifths of the roughly 670 donors were used, and that subset was treated as a discovery cohort. Every discovery cohort repertoire had been produced on one sequencing platform. HLA typing covered class I and class II loci at four-digit resolution. The number of typed donors differed by locus: about 620-640 for A, B, C, DRB1 and DQB1; some 500 for DQA1; some 590 for DPA1; and some 470 for DPB1. Roughly 5 DR-DQ haplotypes were handled as single units for association and clustering, since linkage in the cohort was strong. Across 300 to 500 genotyped donors of the cohort, an average of about 240,000 unique TCR beta nucleotide sequences per donor were sequenced, and roughly 17% of those sequences were non-productive.

Spanning cysteine to phenylalanine, the CDR3 consists of 16 amino acids. The read is trimmed to its CDR3 DNA, 48 bases read in frame from base 1. In the germline V gene, CDR1 corresponds to SQVTM and CDR2 to ANQGSEA. V loses 6 bases of germline sequence and J loses 7 bases, and the interval between the two ends is 27 bases. The cohort consisted of more than 650 healthy bone marrow donors. At the time of sampling, every cohort member was nominally healthy, though immune exposures that went unrecorded were likely present. The donor was CMV seronegative and was included in the group of under 450 seronegative cohort members. A peripheral blood sample was provided by each donor, and peripheral blood mononuclear cells were used for TCR beta sequencing. The Qiagen DNeasy Blood Extraction Kit was used to extract genomic DNA from the blood cell samples. Overall study outcomes, separate from this receptor: A further reported finding was that TCR beta sequences accurately predicted the HLA-A and HLA-B alleles for most subjects in the first cohort. V-gene and J-gene trimming of TCR beta chains was associated with a missense DCLRE1C variant in a later genetic analysis, and the association was replicated in an independent cohort. Immune exposure information for the cohort was limited to CMV serostatus. Most TCR sequences were seen in very few donors, while some public TCRs were found in many individuals. Because HLA typing was unavailable for some donors at each locus, only the typed subset was used in association tests. Compared with the roughly 700-donor mean, donors in an Asian-associated ancestry cluster had fewer N-insertions in productive TCRs, according to a later genetic analysis. About 17 rarely observed V segments, including chromosome 9 orphons, were excluded from the earlier analysis of a few hundred of the donors because counts were too low. A few of the identified cytomegalovirus-associated TCR beta chains were confirmed in vitro to be specific for cytomegalovirus antigens. According to a later analysis, most CMV-associated TCR beta chains appeared to be HLA-restricted, and the HLA associations seemed to be driven largely by CMV exposure. The cohort was sequenced for TCR beta chains only, and without alpha or paired-chain data the features that could be detected were limited. A later analysis associated roughly 17,000 TCR beta sequences with specific HLA alleles at a false discovery rate of 0.05. The sequencing pipeline was judged likely to have produced a cluster of highly shared sequence variants as a technical artifact. Cytomegalovirus status was reported to be diagnosed by the classifier with high specificity and sensitivity in both the original and validation cohorts. When HLA alleles, especially DR and DQ, strongly co-occurred, TCR associations were difficult to assign to individual alleles. The authors suggested that the approach could potentially be generalized to other disease states and immunological phenotypes. Some IMGT-functional V segments, including TRBV6-2 and TRBV6-3, could not be told apart with the 87-base-pair reads, so those segments were excluded. In a later analysis, TCR association rates were found to vary across HLA loci, with the most associated TCRs seen for DRB1 alleles and the fewest for HLA-C alleles. Broadly in line with IMGT annotations, most TCR beta V segments showed up in productive rearrangements about 90% or about 30% of the time in an earlier analysis of several hundred of the donors. Presence/absence analyses assumed roughly uniform sequencing depth across donors, an assumption that may not hold. In a later analysis, HLA-associated TCR beta chains were found to be more clonally expanded and to have lower generation probabilities than equally common non-associated chains. The study gave a list of more than 150 TCR beta chains associated with cytomegalovirus. A later analysis reported that several top co-occurrence clusters appeared linked to parvovirus B19, influenza, CMV and Epstein-Barr virus. Linkage disequilibrium might explain the correlated functional status among segregating V segments, but an unknown experimental factor could not be excluded.

The method behind the library was the immunoSEQ multiplex PCR assay. A mixture of 60 forward primers for TCR Vbeta segments and 13 reverse primers for TCR Jbeta segments was used in the multiplex PCR. A multiplex PCR assay on genomic DNA amplified the CDR3 region of rearranged TCR beta genes. On the Illumina HiSeq System, the amplified TCR beta libraries were sequenced as 87-base-pair reads. From the authors' description of their analysis: Across the 500 to 750 repertoires, a later analysis counted around 80 million unique TCR beta chains, some 11 million of which were shared by at least two donors. Raw reads were error-corrected and collapsed into unique sequences with a nearest-neighbor algorithm that merged closely related sequences to remove PCR and sequencing errors. To assign V, D and J gene segments, CDR3 sequences were aligned to IMGT reference sequences. For a sequence to be retained, at least a six-nucleotide match to both a V gene segment and a J gene segment was required. A rearrangement was called productive if the CDR3 had no stop codons and remained in frame with V and J, and every other rearrangement was called non-productive. Following IMGT convention, CDR3 was defined as the stretch from the second conserved V-encoded cysteine to the conserved J-encoded phenylalanine. The earlier analysis of fewer than 750 of the donors excluded sequences that lacked an unambiguous match to a single V gene segment. An earlier analysis of approximately 590 of the donors called V segments functional above 56.7% productive rearrangements and segregating when the between-donor standard deviation exceeded 5%. A statistical classification framework was built for diagnosing cytomegalovirus status from the catalog of TCR beta chain sequences. In a later analysis, TCR nucleotide sequences were compared against IMGT/GENE-DB human TR gene sequences so that V and J genes could be assigned. A later analysis assigned CDR3 sequences and most-parsimonious VDJ recombination scenarios with the TCRdist pipeline. In a later analysis, each TCR beta chain was defined by its CDR3 amino acid sequence together with its V-gene family, and reads without a unique V-gene family were excluded. As a way to deal with suspected cross-contamination and a sequencing artifact, a later analysis dropped more than 500 nucleotide sequences that were highly shared and had low generation probability. In a later analysis, a clonal expansion index for each public chain was calculated from normalized within-repertoire ranks of inferred template counts. Generation probabilities in a later analysis came from a VDJ recombination model fitted to out-of-frame rearrangements, and those results were checked against IGoR. A later analysis scored TCR-TCR, TCR-HLA and TCR-CMV co-occurrence with hypergeometric tests, applying a repertoire-size bias correction to TCR pairs. A later analysis estimated false discovery rates by permuting HLA or CMV assignments 20 times. A later analysis grouped co-occurring TCRs with DBSCAN, adding TCRdist sequence similarity when clustering within HLA-allele-positive subsets. Repertoires with fewer than 30,000 or more than 120,000 public chains, plus five repertoires with anomalous nucleotide sharing, were excluded from co-occurrence clustering. TCRdb provides this immuneACCESS table in a form limited to in-frame rearrangements. Some clones are lacking; in checked studies, under half of them reflect an unresolved V gene, and why the rest are absent is not known. V and J calls and clone size follow that table, whereas D and trimming were derived from the DNA. In this sample's table one finds tens of thousands of clones. Under 1.3% of the sample is held by the ten biggest clonotypes.

The sequencing sample was made of PBMCs. The rearranged chain carries TRBV29-1 and TRBJ1-2; the D segment could be TRBD1, given 6 matching bases. This receptor was identified in a woman in her 40s in good health and CMV-seronegative. For the CDR3, the sequence is CSVQDPGQTLGGGYTF. The sequence in DNA is TGCAGCGTCCAGGACCCGGGACAAACTCTGGGTGGTGGCTACACCTTC.